Below, 16 T cell receptor beta chains from the same sample are listed, as sequenced in a study of PD-L1 blockade in urothelial cancer (dated by TCRdb to about 2017). The method was the immunoSEQ multiplex PCR assay. TCRdb's version of the immuneACCESS table is confined to in-frame rearrangements and falls short of the full clone set. An unresolved V gene accounts for under half of the shortfall where checked; the remainder is of unknown origin. The sample includes tens of thousands of clones, with roughly 84% observed a single time. The ten biggest clones cover around a tenth of the sample. Interpreted using the paper, the time point label stands for: pretreatment peripheral blood. The specimen was PBMCs, collected around atezolizumab (anti-PD-L1) treatment. These receptor sequences come from a woman aged 65 to 85 with urothelial cancer.

The rearrangement uses TRBV5-1 and TRBJ2-1; 7 bases fit TRBD2. Germline V gene sequence: CDR1 SGHRS, CDR2 YFSETQ. This CDR3 region has 15 residues. Trimming at V came to 5 bases and at J to 9 bases, leaving 14 bases not matched to a gene. This CDR3 reads CASRTIETSSPEQFF. CDR3 DNA: TGCGCCAGCAGGACTATCGAGACTAGCAGTCCTGAGCAGTTCTTC.

Details on this clone: The junction shows a germline mismatch at one end, possibly a read error. Within the sample, other DNA sequences also encode this same CDR3. V usage is TRBV6-5 and J usage is TRBJ2-7; 7 nucleotides line up with TRBD1. CDR3 length: 14 residues. From germline, CDR1 is MNHEY and CDR2 SVGAGI. The CDR3 region has the DNA TGTGCCAGCAGTAAGGGGACAGTCCCTTACGAGCAGTATTTC. Its translation is CASSKGTVPYEQYF.

A single count supports this clone. The CDR3 DNA follows: TGTGCCAGCAGCTCAACAGGGGCTGGGGCCAACGTCCTGACTTTC. As protein: CASSSTGAGANVLTF. The chain uses TRBV11-2 and TRBJ2-6, with TRBD1 matching 7 bases. CDR3 length equals 15 residues. Trimming cost V 4 bases and J 2 bases; bases outside gene matches: 2. The germline gives CDR1 SGHAT, CDR2 FQNNGV.

The sample holds a few counts of this clone. The rearrangement links TRBV19 to TRBJ1-5; D unresolved. The germline gives CDR1 LNHDA, CDR2 SQIVND (reference sequence). CDR3 length: 14 residues. V was trimmed by 3 bases and J by 5 bases, leaving 11 bases between them. CDR3 region: CASSIRQAYQPQHF. CDR3 DNA: TGTGCCAGTAGTATCCGCCAAGCCTATCAGCCCCAGCATTTT.

The chain couples TRBV7-9 to TRBJ2-7; 7 bases line up with TRBD1. V gave up 5 bases and J gave up 3 bases; unmatched junction bases: 1. CDR3 length equals 12 residues. Germline-derived CDR1 and CDR2 are SEHNR and FQNEAQ (reference sequence). CDR3 in DNA: TGTGCCAGCAGCCGACAGGGCTACGAGCAGTACTTC. It encodes CASSRQGYEQYF.

The V and J genes are TRBV18 and TRBJ1-5; 9 bases are shared with TRBD1. The CDR3 is 16 residues long. CDR1 is KGHSH, CDR2 LQKENI, per germline. With 5 bases clipped from V and 5 bases from J, the junction kept 10 bases outside the gene matches. As DNA, the CDR3 is TGTGCCAGCTCAACCAAGACAGGGGGTGGAGATCAGCCCCAGCATTTT. Protein: CASSTKTGGGDQPQHF.

This clone was counted a single time. The chain couples TRBV4-1 to TRBJ1-1; unclear D gene. Trimming stripped 0 bases from V and 1 base from J, with 6 bases between. CDR1 MGHRA and CDR2 YSYEKL come from the germline V gene. The CDR3 extends over 14 amino acids. The CDR3 DNA is TGCGCCAGCAGCCAAGACGGCGGGAACACTGAAGCTTTCTTT. It specifies CASSQDGGNTEAFF.

V is TRBV18 and J is TRBJ1-2; D gene ambiguous. Trimming cost V 1 base and J 7 bases, with 16 bases left between them. Germline CDR1 KGHSH, CDR2 LQKENI. The CDR3 spans 15 residues. The CDR3: CASSPREGALVGYTF. In DNA, the CDR3 is TGTGCCAGCTCACCACGGGAGGGAGCCCTGGTTGGCTACACCTTC.

This clone has only a few counts. The V gene is TRBV5-1, the J gene TRBJ2-7, with 14 bases matching TRBD2. Germline CDR1 reads SGHRS; CDR2 reads YFSETQ. The CDR3 consists of 18 residues. Losses at the gene ends were 4 bases for V and 0 bases for J; bases not matched to a gene: 9. This CDR3 is CASSRRGLAGAISYEQYF. The CDR3 DNA follows: TGCGCCAGCAGCAGGCGGGGACTAGCGGGGGCAATCTCCTACGAGCAGTACTTC.

The chain links TRBV5-6 to TRBJ2-7, with D tentatively TRBD2 (7 bases). The CDR3 length is 14 residues. The germline V gene encodes CDR1 SGHDT and CDR2 YYEEEE. Deletions cut 3 bases from V and 5 bases from J, with 15 bases between. CDR3 DNA sequence: TGTGCCAGCAGCTGGGGGGGCGCTGGCCACGAGCAGTACTTC. Its protein product is CASSWGGAGHEQYF.

This clone was detected once. J is TRBJ2-5 and V is TRBV7-2; 11 bases line up with TRBD2. The J segment lost 5 bases and the V segment lost 3 bases, leaving 8 bases of the junction unmatched. CDR1 is SGHTA, CDR2 FQGNSA, per germline. This CDR3 has 16 amino acids. The DNA of the CDR3 is TGTGCCAGCAGCTTGGGTAGCGGGGGGGCCAGCGAGACCCAGTACTTC. This translates into CASSLGSGGASETQYF. The complete variable domain, with remaining parts taken from reference TRBV7-2 and TRBJ2-5, reads GAGVSQSPSNKVTEKGKDVELRCDPISGHTALYWYRQSLGQGLEFLIYFQGNSAPDKSGLPSDRFSAERTGGSVSTLTIQRTQQEDSAVYLCASSLGSGGASETQYFGPGTRLLVL.

The chain combines TRBV7-7 with TRBJ2-1, with 12 bases aligning to TRBD2. Germline loops: CDR1 SSHAT, CDR2 FNYEAQ (reference sequence). With V trimmed by 1 base and J by 9 bases, 16 bases remained unmatched. CDR3 size: 19 residues. The CDR3 region is CASSLEYAGRLAGAGEQFF. As DNA, the CDR3 is TGTGCCAGCAGCTTAGAGTACGCGGGTAGACTAGCGGGGGCGGGTGAGCAGTTCTTC. The full variable domain, in which reference TRBV7-7 and TRBJ2-1 provide the parts outside the CDR3, is GAGVSQSPRYKVTKRGQDVTLRCDPISSHATLYWYQQALGQGPEFLTYFNYEAQPDKSGLPSDRFSAERPEGSISTLTIQRTEQRDSAMYRCASSLEYAGRLAGAGEQFFGPGTRLTVL.

The chain has TRBV27 and TRBJ1-5; 7 bases are shared with TRBD1. The CDR3 is made up of 18 amino acids. The germline CDR1 and CDR2 sequences are MNHEY and SMNVEV (reference sequence). V shed 4 bases, J shed 2 bases, and the junction held 14 bases outside the gene matches. CDR3: CASSSAGLTGSGNQPQHF. The CDR3 DNA reads as TGTGCCAGCAGTTCTGCGGGATTGACAGGGTCGGGCAATCAGCCCCAGCATTTT.

This sequence joins TRBV9 and TRBJ2-7; 9 bases fit TRBD1. This CDR3 contains 15 residues. Germline loops: CDR1 SGDLS, CDR2 YYNGEE. The ends lost 4 bases at V and 4 bases at J; junction bases unmatched: 9. The CDR3 sequence is CASSPAGTGSYEQYF. The CDR3 region has the DNA TGTGCCAGCAGCCCCGCCGGGACAGGGTCTTACGAGCAGTACTTC.

This clone was counted a single time. The chain recombines TRBV7-9 with TRBJ1-2; the D gene is possibly TRBD1 (6 bases). The CDR3 consists of 13 residues. Germline loops: CDR1 SEHNR, CDR2 FQNEAQ (reference sequence). V gave up 5 bases and J gave up 10 bases, with 17 bases separating them. The CDR3, as DNA: TGTGCCAGCAGCCCGGAAGAAACAGGGAACTACACCTTC. Protein product: CASSPEETGNYTF. The full variable domain, rest sourced from reference TRBV7-9 and TRBJ1-2, is DTGVSQNPRHKITKRGQNVTFRCDPISEHNRLYWYRQTLGQGPEFLTYFQNEAQLEKSRLLSDRFSAERPKGSFSTLEIQRTEQGDSAMYLCASSPEETGNYTFGSGTRLTVV.

This chain uses TRBV2 with TRBJ2-2, with D tentatively TRBD1 (5 bases). Looked up from germline, CDR1 is SNHLY and CDR2 is FYNNEI. The CDR3 is 15 amino acids. Between the trimmed V and J ends, which lost 5 bases and 3 bases, there was a span of 13 bases. As DNA, the CDR3 is TGTGCCAGCAGTCTCAGGGTGAGGTACACCGGGGAGCTGTTTTTT. It yields the protein CASSLRVRYTGELFF.